The 12 T cell receptor beta chains below all came from one sample that was sequenced in a study of technical replicates of blood from a few donors. Clones were sequenced by immunoSEQ multiplex PCR, and TCRdb holds only the in-frame ones, with some missing. The sample contains 75,000 to 95,000 clones, around 90% of which appear only once. Sequencing used T cells isolated from PBMCs. Receptors originate from a human donor in good health.

The chain couples TRBV30 to TRBJ1-1, with a weak D call TRBD1 (6 bases). The CDR3 is made up of 13 amino acids. Trimming removed 0 bases at V and 7 bases at J, with 12 bases between. The germline V gene encodes CDR1 GTSNPN and CDR2 SVGIG (reference sequence). The CDR3 spells CAWSVGGGHEAFF. CDR3 DNA: TGTGCCTGGAGTGTAGGGGGGGGCCATGAAGCTTTCTTT.

This rearrangement joins TRBV7-9 to TRBJ2-3, with D hard to call. Trimming pared 5 bases from V and 6 bases from J, leaving 12 bases between. The germline CDR1 and CDR2 sequences are SEHNR and FQNEAQ (reference sequence). This CDR3 contains 13 residues. In DNA form, the CDR3 reads TGTGCCAGCAGCCGGAGAGGAGATGATACGCAGTATTTT. It specifies CASSRRGDDTQYF.

V is TRBV18 and J is TRBJ2-2; 10 nucleotides align to TRBD1. V shed 1 base and J 4 bases; nucleotides not matched to a gene: 9. Germline V gene sequence: CDR1 KGHSH, CDR2 LQKENI. The CDR3 is 18 amino acids. The CDR3 DNA reads as TGTGCCAGCTCACCACGACAGGGGGCTAGATCGAGCACCGGGGAGCTGTTTTTT. Protein product: CASSPRQGARSSTGELFF. The full variable domain, with the rest looked up from reference TRBV18 and TRBJ2-2, is NAGVMQNPRHLVRRRGQEARLRCSPMKGHSHVYWYRQLPEEGLKFMVYLQKENIIDESGMPKERFSAEFPKEGPSILRIQQVVRGDSAAYFCASSPRQGARSSTGELFFGEGSRLTVL.

The chain combines TRBV6-6 with TRBJ1-2, with 10 nucleotides matching TRBD1. CDR1 and CDR2 (germline): MNHNY, SVGAGI (reference sequence). V shed 11 bases and J 4 bases; nucleotides not matched to a gene: 7. The CDR3 is 13 amino acids. CDR3: CAGGQGGGYGYTF. The CDR3 region has the DNA TGTGCCGGCGGACAGGGGGGTGGCTATGGCTACACCTTC.

The chain recombines TRBV7-6 with TRBJ1-2; 11 bases are a match to TRBD1. V lost 8 bases and J lost 7; bases outside the gene matches: 15. Germline V CDR1 and CDR2: SGHVS, FNYEAQ. The CDR3 has 16 amino acids. Here the CDR3 DNA reads TGTGCCAGCCGTGGGGGCATACCGGGACAGGGGGGTGGCTACACCTTC. Translation gives CASRGGIPGQGGGYTF.

The chain carries TRBV19 and TRBJ2-7; 8 bases agree with TRBD1. Germline V CDR1 and CDR2: LNHDA, SQIVND (reference sequence). J gave up 0 bases and V 3 bases, and 1 base lay outside the gene matches. The CDR3 runs 14 residues. Written as DNA, the CDR3 is TGTGCCAGTAGTATGACAGGGGCCTCCTACGAGCAGTACTTC. Protein product: CASSMTGASYEQYF.

The rearrangement links TRBV7-9 to TRBJ2-5; D remains unclear. The V end was cut by 5 bases, the J end by 1 base, with 5 bases between. Germline assignment: CDR1 SEHNR and CDR2 FQNEAQ (reference sequence). CDR3 length: 12 amino acids. The chain's CDR3 is CASSQIQETQYF. The CDR3 nucleotides are TGTGCCAGCAGCCAGATCCAAGAGACCCAGTACTTC.

This rearrangement joins TRBV28 to TRBJ1-5; TRBD1 matches at 8 bases. J was trimmed by 9 bases and V by 5 bases; bases with no gene match: 6. The germline V gene encodes CDR1 MDHEN and CDR2 SYDVKM. The CDR3 is made up of 13 amino acids. DNA for the CDR3: TGTGCCAGCAGTGGACAGGGACCGAGGCCCCAGCATTTT. It translates to CASSGQGPRPQHF.

The chain is built from TRBV2 and TRBJ1-2, with D unclear. Germline loops: CDR1 SNHLY, CDR2 FYNNEI. Trimming shortened V by 6 bases and J by 8 bases, and 19 bases separated the two germline ends. The length of the CDR3 is 14 residues. CDR3 DNA sequence: TGTGCCAGCAGAGGACGGGAGTCCCGGAAAGGCTACACCTTC. This codes for CASRGRESRKGYTF.

The chain combines TRBV7-6 with TRBJ1-1; possibly TRBD1 for D (6 bases). Germline V gene sequence: CDR1 SGHVS, CDR2 FNYEAQ. The V end lost 5 bases, the J end lost 0 bases, and 13 bases lay between the germline ends. The CDR3 totals 15 residues. The CDR3 loop reads CASSQGITLNTEAFF. CDR3 in DNA: TGTGCCAGCAGCCAGGGGATAACCTTGAACACTGAAGCTTTCTTT.

This chain uses TRBV11-2 with TRBJ2-1; the match to TRBD2 covers 7 bases. V shed 4 bases, J shed 13 bases, and the junction held 10 bases outside the gene matches. Germline V gives CDR1 SGHAT, CDR2 FQNNGV. This CDR3 region has 13 residues. The CDR3 DNA follows: TGTGCCAGCAGCTCCCTTGGGCTAGCGGCTCAGTTCTTC. It yields the protein CASSSLGLAAQFF.

This clone was observed once. The chain joins TRBV7-6 to TRBJ2-2; 8 bases fit TRBD1. The CDR3 has 18 residues. With V trimmed by 2 bases and J by 3 bases, 11 bases remained unmatched. Germline values: CDR1 SGHVS, CDR2 FNYEAQ. Written as DNA, the CDR3 is TGTGCCAGCAGCTTACCTGAGACAGGGGCCCAGTACACCGGGGAGCTGTTTTTT. This sequence encodes CASSLPETGAQYTGELFF.